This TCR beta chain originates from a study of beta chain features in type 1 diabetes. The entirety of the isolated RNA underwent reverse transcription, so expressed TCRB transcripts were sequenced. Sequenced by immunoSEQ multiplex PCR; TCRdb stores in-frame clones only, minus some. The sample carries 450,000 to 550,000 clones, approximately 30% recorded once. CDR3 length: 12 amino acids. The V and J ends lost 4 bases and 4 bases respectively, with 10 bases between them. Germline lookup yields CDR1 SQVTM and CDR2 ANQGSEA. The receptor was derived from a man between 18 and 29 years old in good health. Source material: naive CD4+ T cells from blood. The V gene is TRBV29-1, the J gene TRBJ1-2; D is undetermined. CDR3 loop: CSVAGDLYGYTF. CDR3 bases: TGCAGCGTTGCCGGGGATCTCTATGGCTACACCTTC. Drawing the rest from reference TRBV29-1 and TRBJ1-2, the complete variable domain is SAVISQKPSRDICQRGTSLTIQCQVDSQVTMMFWYRQQPGQSLTLIATANQGSEATYESGFVIDKFPISRPNLTFSTLTVSNMSPEDSSIYLCSVAGDLYGYTFGSGTRLTVV.